This record covers a single TCR beta chain. V was trimmed by 2 bases and J by 16 bases, leaving 12 bases between them. Germline V lookup: CDR1 MGHDK, CDR2 SYGVNS. The length of the CDR3 is 12 residues. The data were taken from a study of blood T cell repertoires in COVID-19. Study details: Acute and convalescent COVID-19 specimens originated in the United States, Italy and Spain. PBMCs, B-cell-depleted T cells, or T cells provided the cDNA or gDNA that made up the material.

Sequencing was performed with immunoSEQ multiplex PCR; in TCRdb, only in-frame clones are kept and a portion is missing. This sample yields roughly 200,000 clones, of which around 85% are seen a single time; 5% to 7.5% belongs to the top ten. Participants had their cohort set by participant-reported clinical history. Recovery meant two consecutive negative NP/OP PCR tests, professional clearance, or resolved symptoms. What was sequenced was PBMCs or T cells enriched from blood (not recorded which). The chain is built from TRBV25-1 and TRBJ1-6; D is possibly TRBD1 (5 bases). The source of this sequence is a middle-aged man who had recovered from COVID-19. The CDR3 spells CASSEQGPLLHF. The CDR3 nucleotides read TGTGCCAGCAGTGAACAGGGCCCCTTACTCCACTTT.